The 14 T cell receptor beta chains below come from one sample, sequenced in a study of metastatic and nonmetastatic thyroid tumors. TCRdb re-called clones via MiXCR from the PCR reads. The sample holds approximately 41,000 clones; over 25% are singletons and the top ten take 9.9%. Each patient went into thyroid surgery without having received any treatment. What was sequenced was blood. All receptors come from a male donor with papillary thyroid cancer or a benign thyroid nodule (not recorded which). Some clones in this sample may be carry-over from other donors' samples.

The rearrangement links TRBV5-1 to TRBJ2-7; 10 bases fit TRBD1. CDR1 is SGHRS, CDR2 YFSETQ, per germline. This CDR3 region has 16 residues. V shed 3 bases, J shed 2 bases, and the junction held 8 bases outside the gene matches. For the CDR3, the DNA is TGCGCCAGCAGCTCTCATCCGGGACAGGGGACCTACGAGCAGTACTTC. This gives the protein CASSSHPGQGTYEQYF.

This clone has only a few counts. Being one base from a much bigger clone, this may be a read error. CDR3 bases: TGCAGCTCTCCCGGGACTTACACAGATACGCAGTATTTT. Its protein product is CSSPGTYTDTQYF. The rearrangement joins TRBV29-1 to TRBJ2-3, with D possibly being TRBD2 (6 bases). The V and J ends lost 8 bases and 2 bases respectively, with 14 bases between them. Germline V gene data show CDR1 as SQVTM and CDR2 as ANQGSEA. The CDR3 has 13 residues.

This clone was recorded many times. This chain uses TRBV5-6 with TRBJ1-2; maybe TRBD1 (5 bases). V shed 4 bases and J shed 4 bases, with 14 bases lying between them. CDR1 is SGHDT, CDR2 YYEEEE, per germline. The CDR3 is 14 residues long. CDR3 protein: CASSQVIGVYGYTF. The CDR3 DNA reads TGTGCCAGCAGCCAGGTTATAGGGGTCTATGGCTACACCTTC. Full variable domain (outside the CDR3, taken from reference TRBV5-6 and TRBJ1-2): DAGVTQSPTHLIKTRGQQVTLRCSPKSGHDTVSWYQQALGQGPQFIFQYYEEEERQRGNFPDRFSGHQFPNYSSELNVNALLLGDSALYLCASSQVIGVYGYTFGSGTRLTVV.

Worth noting for this clone: The junction does not match germline at one end; this may be a read error. V is TRBV4-2 and J is TRBJ2-2; D is unresolved. The CDR3 covers 13 residues. In germline, CDR1 is LGHNA, CDR2 YNFKEQ. CDR3 sequence (DNA): TGTGCCAGCCGCCAAGACGAGGAAGGGGAGCTGTTTTTT. Translating it yields CASRQDEEGELFF.

As for this clone: An end of the junction does not agree with germline; a read error may underlie this. The J gene is TRBJ2-1, the V gene TRBV9; TRBD1 matches at 9 bases. CDR3 length equals 15 residues. CDR1 is SGDLS and CDR2 is YYNGEE in the germline V gene. In nucleotides, the CDR3 is TGTGCCTGCAGCGGACCGGACAGGGGAAGGAATGAGCAGTTCTTC. Translated: CACSGPDRGRNEQFF.

This rearrangement joins TRBV28 to TRBJ1-5, with 8 bases that match TRBD1. V was clipped by 6 bases and J by 11 bases; unmatched bases: 15. The germline V gene has CDR1 MDHEN and CDR2 SYDVKM. The CDR3 is 15 amino acids. CDR3 loop: CASRNRDRTSGAQHF. The CDR3, as DNA: TGTGCCAGCAGAAACCGGGACAGGACTTCAGGGGCCCAGCATTTT.

This clone came up many times. The genes are TRBV10-3 and TRBJ2-5; the D call may be TRBD1 or TRBD2 (6 bases each). The germline V and J ends were trimmed by 11 bases and 1 base, with 14 bases remaining between them. From germline, CDR1 is ENHRY and CDR2 SYGVKD. The CDR3 consists of 13 residues. CDR3 nucleotides: TGTGCCTCCCAGGGGCGGGGCCAAGAGACCCAGTACTTC. Protein sequence: CASQGRGQETQYF.

At least ten counts were recorded for this clone. This chain joins TRBV5-5 and TRBJ2-1; no reliable D call. CDR3 length: 15 amino acids. Trimming cost V 0 bases and J 3 bases, with 10 bases left between them. Germline V gene sequence: CDR1 SGHKS, CDR2 YYEKEE (reference sequence). CDR3 loop: CASSLGHLSYNEQFF. The CDR3 region has the DNA TGTGCCAGCAGCTTGGGACACCTTAGCTACAATGAGCAGTTCTTC.

The chain couples TRBV7-3 to TRBJ2-2; D gene uncertain. Germline assignment: CDR1 SGHTA and CDR2 FQGTGA. V gave up 5 bases and J gave up 5 bases, with 15 bases separating them. The CDR3 runs 15 residues. CDR3 coding DNA: TGTGCCAGCAGCCCAGGTTTTGGCCAGACCGGGGAGCTGTTTTTT. It is translated as CASSPGFGQTGELFF.

This clone appeared many times. The V call is TRBV18, the J call TRBJ1-3, with D possibly matching TRBD1 (5 bases). Germline CDR1 KGHSH, CDR2 LQKENI. The length of the CDR3 is 16 residues. Trimming shortened V by 2 bases and J by 2 bases, and 13 bases separated the two germline ends. The CDR3 here is CASSPIHGTAGNTIYF. The CDR3, as DNA: TGTGCCAGCTCACCAATTCACGGGACCGCTGGAAACACCATATATTTT.

The V gene is TRBV11-1, the J gene TRBJ2-3; the D gene is possibly TRBD1 (6 bases). V lost 8 bases and J 3 bases, leaving 15 bases between the germline ends. This CDR3 region has 14 residues. Germline CDR1 SGHAT, CDR2 FQDESV (reference sequence). This CDR3 is CASRPRGITDTQYF. Here the CDR3 DNA reads TGTGCCAGCCGCCCGAGGGGGATTACAGATACGCAGTATTTT.

This clone was seen ten or more times. The gene calls are TRBV11-1 and TRBJ2-3; 10 bases fit TRBD2. Looked up from germline, CDR1 is SGHAT and CDR2 is FQDESV (reference sequence). The CDR3 covers 18 residues. Germline trimming cut 6 bases from V and 3 bases from J; bases unmatched to any gene: 15. This chain's CDR3 is CASSRGSSGGIRTDTQYF. Written as DNA, the CDR3 is TGTGCCAGCAGTCGGGGGTCTAGCGGGGGAATCAGGACAGATACGCAGTATTTT.

This chain uses TRBV6-4 with TRBJ2-5, with D perhaps TRBD1 (5 bases). Between the trimmed V and J ends, which lost 3 bases and 0 bases, there was a span of 11 bases. The CDR3 totals 15 residues. Germline lookup yields CDR1 MRHNA and CDR2 SNTAGT. The CDR3 loop reads CASSETKGHQETQYF. The CDR3 DNA follows: TGTGCCAGCAGTGAAACGAAGGGGCACCAAGAGACCCAGTACTTC.

This clone was detected ten times or more. The chain links TRBV11-2 to TRBJ2-7; D may be TRBD2 (5 bases). The CDR3 is made up of 16 amino acids. Between the trimmed V and J ends, which lost 1 base and 1 base, there was a span of 14 bases. Germline-derived CDR1 and CDR2 are SGHAT and FQNNGV. CDR3 protein: CASSLVGGMRSYEQYF. The CDR3 bases are TGTGCCAGCAGCTTAGTTGGAGGCATGCGGTCCTACGAGCAGTACTTC.